This T cell receptor (beta chain) was recovered during a study of control samples from healthy donors and cancer patients. The CDR3 spans 16 residues. V dropped 7 bases and J dropped 5; count of bases not matched to a gene: 9. CDR1 is SNHLY and CDR2 is FYNNEI in the germline V gene. The table came from immunoSEQ multiplex PCR; TCRdb's copy has only in-frame clones and leaves some out. The table has roughly 80,000 clones, 70% to 90% seen once. This rearrangement joins TRBV2 to TRBJ2-3; 13 nucleotides match TRBD2. The TCR was taken from a woman in her sixties or seventies with head and neck cancer. Sequenced sample: PBMCs. The CDR3 DNA reads as TGTGCCAGCACCGGGACTAGCGGGATCCTGAGAGATACGCAGTATTTT. Amino acid sequence: CASTGTSGILRDTQYF.